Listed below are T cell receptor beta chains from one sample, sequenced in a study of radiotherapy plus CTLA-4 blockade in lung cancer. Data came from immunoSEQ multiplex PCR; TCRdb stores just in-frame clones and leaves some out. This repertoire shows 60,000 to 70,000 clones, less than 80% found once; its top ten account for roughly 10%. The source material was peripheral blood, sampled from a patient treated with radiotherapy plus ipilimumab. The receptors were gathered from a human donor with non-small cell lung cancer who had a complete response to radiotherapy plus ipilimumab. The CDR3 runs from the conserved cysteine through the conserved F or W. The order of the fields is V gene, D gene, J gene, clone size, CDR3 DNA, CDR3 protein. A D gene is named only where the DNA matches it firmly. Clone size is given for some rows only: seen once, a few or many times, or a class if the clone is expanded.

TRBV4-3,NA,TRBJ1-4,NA,TGCGCCAGCAGCCAAGAAAGGCAAGTCGCAACTAATGAAAAACTGTTTTTT,CASSQERQVATNEKLFF
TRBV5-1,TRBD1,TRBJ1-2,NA,TGCGCCAGCAGCGCCGAGGGACAGGTGCCTCTCTATGGCTACACCTTC,CASSAEGQVPLYGYTF
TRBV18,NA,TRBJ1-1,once,TGTGCCAGCTCACGGCTCCCTTCTGAAGCTTTCTTT,CASSRLPSEAFF
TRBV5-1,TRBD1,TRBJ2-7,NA,TGCGCCAGCAGCTTCGCCGGGACAGGGGCCTACGAGCAGTACTTC,CASSFAGTGAYEQYF
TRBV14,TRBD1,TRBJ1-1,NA,TGTGCCAGCAGCTACAGGGGAATGGCCACTGAAGCTTTCTTT,CASSYRGMATEAFF
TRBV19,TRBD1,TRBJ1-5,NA,TGTGCCAGTAGTTTACACTCCGGGACAGGGTATCAGCCCCAGCATTTT,CASSLHSGTGYQPQHF
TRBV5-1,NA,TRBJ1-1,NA,TGCGCCAGCAGCCGACAGGATATGAACACTGAAGCTTTCTTT,CASSRQDMNTEAFF
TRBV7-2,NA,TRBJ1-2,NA,TGTGCCAGCAGCTTGTTGGACCAGAACTATGGCTACACCTTC,CASSLLDQNYGYTF
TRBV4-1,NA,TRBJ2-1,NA,TGCGCCAGCAGCCAAGTATTCTACAATGAGCAGTTCTTC,CASSQVFYNEQFF
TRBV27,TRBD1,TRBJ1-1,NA,TGTGCCAGCAGACGGACAGGGCTGAACACTGAAGCTTTCTTT,CASRRTGLNTEAFF
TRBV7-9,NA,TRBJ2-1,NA,TGTGCCAGCAGCTTTAACAATGAGCAGTTCTTC,CASSFNNEQFF
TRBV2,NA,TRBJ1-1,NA,TGTGCCAGCAGTGAGAGGGGCCTCGGGAACACTGAAGCTTTCTTT,CASSERGLGNTEAFF
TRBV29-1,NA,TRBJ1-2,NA,TGCAGCGTTGAAGGATCCAAGGGCGGGCAGGGTGACTATGGCTACACCTTC,CSVEGSKGGQGDYGYTF
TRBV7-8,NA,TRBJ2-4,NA,TGTGCCAGCAGCCCTGCGACAGGGAGGGACATTCAGTACTTC,CASSPATGRDIQYF
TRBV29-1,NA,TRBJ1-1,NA,TGCAGCGTTGTGGTGACAGGCCAGGGCACTGAAGCTTTCTTT,CSVVVTGQGTEAFF
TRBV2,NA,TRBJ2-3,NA,TGTGCCAGCAGTGAAAGGACAGTGGCTACGCAGTATTTT,CASSERTVATQYF
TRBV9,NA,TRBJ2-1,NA,TGTGCCAGCAGTGAAATAGCGAGCTCCTACAATGAGCAGTTCTTC,CASSEIASSYNEQFF
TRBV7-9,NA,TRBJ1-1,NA,TGTGCCAGCAGCTTTCCCAACACTGAAGCTTTCTTT,CASSFPNTEAFF
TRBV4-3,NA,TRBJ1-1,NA,TGCGCCAGCAGCCAAGAGGTTGAGCCGATTGAAGCTTTCTTT,CASSQEVEPIEAFF
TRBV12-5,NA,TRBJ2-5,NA,TGTGCTAGTGGGTTTCCGAGGGGAGAGACCCAGTACTTC,CASGFPRGETQYF
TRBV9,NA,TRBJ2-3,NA,TGTGCCAGCAGCCCGGCCGTGGGGAGCACAGATACGCAGTATTTT,CASSPAVGSTDTQYF
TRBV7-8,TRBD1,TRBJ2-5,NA,TGTGCCAGCAGCTTATCACCCGACAGGGGGCGGAAAGTGAGGGAGACCCAGTACTTC,CASSLSPDRGRKVRETQYF
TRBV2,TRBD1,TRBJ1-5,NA,TGTGCCAGCAGTCCCCGGACAGGGCAGATCAATCAGCCCCAGCATTTT,CASSPRTGQINQPQHF
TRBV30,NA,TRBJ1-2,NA,TGTGCCCAAGGGTCCTATGGCTACACCTTC,CAQGSYGYTF
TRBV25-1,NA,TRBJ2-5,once,TGTGCCAGCAGTGAATACGTGGGAGAGACCCAGTACTTC,CASSEYVGETQYF
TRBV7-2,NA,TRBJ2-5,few,TGTGCCAGCAGCCCCGGGATCCAAGAGACCCAGTACTTC,CASSPGIQETQYF
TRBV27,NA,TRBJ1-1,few,TGTGCCAGCAGTTCCTTCCCGGACAACCTGCGGCCTCCGGACGGGGCTTTCTTT,CASSSFPDNLRPPDGAFF
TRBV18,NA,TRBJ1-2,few,TGTGCCAGCTCACCGTGGGAGGTCTCCTCCTATGGCTACACCTTC,CASSPWEVSSYGYTF
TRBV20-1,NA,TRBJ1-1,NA,TGCAGTGCTAGAGGGCGCACTGAAGCTTTCTTT,CSARGRTEAFF
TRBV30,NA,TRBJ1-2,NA,TGTGCCTGGACTATGTCACAATATGGCTACACCTTC,CAWTMSQYGYTF
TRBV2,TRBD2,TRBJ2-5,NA,TGTGCCAGCAGTGGAGGGACTAGCGGTGGGGAGACCCAGTACTTC,CASSGGTSGGETQYF
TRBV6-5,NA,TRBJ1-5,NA,TGTGCCAGCAGTTACTCGAGTACAGGGCCTGGTCAGCCCCAGCATTTT,CASSYSSTGPGQPQHF
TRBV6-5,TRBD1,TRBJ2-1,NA,TGTGCCAGCAGTTCGACAGACAGGGGGCGCGTCCTCTTC,CASSSTDRGRVLF
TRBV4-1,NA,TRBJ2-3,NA,TGCGCCAGCAGCCAAGCGGACCCAAGCACAGATACGCAGTATTTT,CASSQADPSTDTQYF
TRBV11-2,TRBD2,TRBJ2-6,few,TGTGCCAGCAGTCCGGGGGGTACTGGGGCCAACGTCCTGACTTTC,CASSPGGTGANVLTF
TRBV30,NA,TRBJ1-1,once,TGTGCCTGGAGTCAAGATGGGACTGAAGCTTTCTTT,CAWSQDGTEAFF
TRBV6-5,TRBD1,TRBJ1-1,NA,TGTGCCAGCAGTCAGGGACAGGGGGGACCCGAAGCTTTCTTT,CASSQGQGGPEAFF
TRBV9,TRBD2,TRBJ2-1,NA,TGTGCCAGCAGCCCCGGGACTAGCGGGGGAAGCTCCTACAATGAGCAGTTCTTC,CASSPGTSGGSSYNEQFF
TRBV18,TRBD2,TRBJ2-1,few,TGTGCCAGCTCACGTGCTAGCGGAAATGAGCAGTTCTTC,CASSRASGNEQFF
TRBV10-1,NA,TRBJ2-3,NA,TGCGCCAGCAGTGAGGTGACCGGGACTCCGGGTAGCACAGATACGCAGTATTTT,CASSEVTGTPGSTDTQYF
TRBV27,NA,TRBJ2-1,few,TGTGCCAGTACATTTCAGAGTGGACCCTACAATGAGCAGTTCTTC,CASTFQSGPYNEQFF
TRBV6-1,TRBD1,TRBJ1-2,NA,TGTGCCAGCAGGGTGGACAGGGGAGGTTATGGCTACACCTTC,CASRVDRGGYGYTF
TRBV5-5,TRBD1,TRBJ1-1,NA,TGTGCCAGCACCCGGGACAGCCAGAACACTGAAGCTTTCTTT,CASTRDSQNTEAFF
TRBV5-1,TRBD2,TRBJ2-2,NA,TGCGCCAGCAGCTTGAGGACTAGCGGGAGGGGGACCGGGGAGCTGTTTTTT,CASSLRTSGRGTGELFF
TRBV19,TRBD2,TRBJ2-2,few,TGTGCCAGTAGTACCTTCGGACTAGCGGGAGGGCCTACGGGCACCGGGGAGCTGTTTTTT,CASSTFGLAGGPTGTGELFF
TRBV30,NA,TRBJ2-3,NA,TGTGCCTGGAGTGTATATAGAGAGGCGCAGTATTTT,CAWSVYREAQYF
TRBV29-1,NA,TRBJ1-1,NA,TGCAGCGTTGAACCGTACGGGGAACCCATCACTGAAGCTTTCTTT,CSVEPYGEPITEAFF
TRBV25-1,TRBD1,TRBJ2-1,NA,TGTGCCAGCAGTGAATGGGGGACAGGGTACTACAATGAGCAGTTCTTC,CASSEWGTGYYNEQFF
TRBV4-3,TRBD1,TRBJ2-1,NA,TGCGCCAGCAGCCAAGATACAGACAGGGCATGGAATGAGCAGTTCTTC,CASSQDTDRAWNEQFF
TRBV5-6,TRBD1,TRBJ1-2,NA,TGTGCCAGCAGCTTGAGTAACAGGGGGCTTGGCTACACCTTC,CASSLSNRGLGYTF
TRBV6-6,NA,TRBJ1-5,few,TGTGCCAGCAGTTACTCACAGGGATGGCAGCCCCAGCATTTT,CASSYSQGWQPQHF
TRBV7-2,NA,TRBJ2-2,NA,TGTGCCAGCAGCTTAGTTTTCGGGGCCGCCGGGGAGCTGTTTTTT,CASSLVFGAAGELFF
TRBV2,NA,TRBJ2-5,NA,TGTGCCAGCAGTGAGGAAGGGACGGAGACCCAGTACTTC,CASSEEGTETQYF